One and the same sample provided the 27 T cell receptor beta chains below, sequenced in a study of T cell clones after liver transplantation. Sequencing used immunoSEQ multiplex PCR; TCRdb keeps in-frame clones, though not all of them. This sample has around 120,000 clones; 90% occur once, and the top ten carry 0.75% to 0.85%. The sample was CD4+ T cells from blood, taken 12 months after liver transplant. The source of these receptors is a human patient who received a liver transplant. The T cells may come from the graft donor.

V gene TRBV14 combines with J gene TRBJ2-1; 13 bases agree with TRBD2. V trimming: 4 bases; J trimming: 6 bases; junction bases outside the gene matches: 12. The CDR3 has 18 residues. Germline V gene data show CDR1 as SGHDN and CDR2 as FVKESK. In DNA, the CDR3 is TGTGCCAGCAGCCCCCCCGGACTAGCGGGGGACCTTACCAATGAGCAGTTCTTC. Its protein product is CASSPPGLAGDLTNEQFF.

V usage is TRBV4-2 and J usage is TRBJ2-5; a possible D gene is TRBD1 (5 bases). This CDR3 contains 15 residues. Per the germline V gene, CDR1 is LGHNA and CDR2 is YNFKEQ. V was clipped by 4 bases and J by 0 bases, with 12 bases between them. The CDR3 region has the DNA TGTGCCAGCAGCCGATCGGCAGGGAACCAAGAGACCCAGTACTTC. As protein: CASSRSAGNQETQYF.

The chain employs TRBV7-8 and TRBJ2-7; 10 nucleotides match TRBD2. The CDR3 is 17 residues long. Trimming cost V 1 base and J 0 bases; bases outside gene matches: 6. Per the germline V gene, CDR1 is SGHVS and CDR2 is FQNEAQ. The CDR3 region has the DNA TGTGCCAGCAGCTTAGGAGCGGGAGGGAGCTCCTCCTACGAGCAGTACTTC. Its translation is CASSLGAGGSSSYEQYF.

The V and J genes are TRBV29-1 and TRBJ2-7; tentative D call: TRBD2 (6 bases). This CDR3 contains 12 residues. The V end lost 3 bases, the J end lost 2 bases, and 8 bases lay between the germline ends. Germline assignment: CDR1 SQVTM and CDR2 ANQGSEA. The CDR3 protein is CSVEEGPYEQYF. The CDR3 bases are TGCAGCGTTGAGGAGGGGCCCTACGAGCAGTACTTC.

The J gene is TRBJ1-3, the V gene TRBV6-1; 7 bases agree with TRBD1. CDR3 length equals 20 residues. With V trimmed by 3 bases and J by 9 bases, 26 bases remained unmatched. Germline-derived CDR1 and CDR2 are MNHNS and SASEGT. CDR3 residues: CASSDAQGQQGTTTRSTIYF. CDR3 coding DNA: TGTGCCAGCAGTGACGCCCAAGGTCAACAGGGGACTACTACGAGAAGCACCATATATTTT.

The chain carries TRBV11-2 and TRBJ2-6; 7 bases map to TRBD1. Germline loops: CDR1 SGHAT, CDR2 FQNNGV. The junction had 10 bases not matched to a gene; V was cut back by 5 bases and J by 0 bases. CDR3 length: 18 residues. The CDR3 DNA sequence: TGTGCCAGCAGCACTTACAGGGGCCGCGGCTCTGGGGCCAACGTCCTGACTTTC. Residues: CASSTYRGRGSGANVLTF.

The chain combines TRBV5-1 with TRBJ2-2, with a possible D match to TRBD1 (7 bases). The ends were cut back, 0 bases at V and 5 bases at J, with 11 bases in the middle. The CDR3 extends over 15 amino acids. CDR1 is SGHRS and CDR2 is YFSETQ in the germline V gene. CDR3 residues: CASSLVEGATGELFF. The CDR3 DNA is TGCGCCAGCAGCTTGGTGGAGGGGGCTACCGGGGAGCTGTTTTTT.

CDR3 in amino acids: CASSQEGTGEDTQYF. For the CDR3, the DNA is TGCGCCAGCAGCCAAGAAGGAACAGGGGAAGATACGCAGTATTTT. The V gene is TRBV4-1, the J gene TRBJ2-3, with 7 nucleotides matching TRBD1. The CDR3 spans 15 residues. The germline CDR1 and CDR2 sequences are MGHRA and YSYEKL. V was clipped by 0 bases and J by 5 bases; unmatched bases: 5.

The J gene is TRBJ2-5, the V gene TRBV15; tentative D call: TRBD2 (7 bases). Germline values: CDR1 LNHNV, CDR2 YYDKDF (reference sequence). The germline V and J ends were trimmed by 1 base and 5 bases, with 14 bases remaining between them. There are 15 residues in the CDR3. The CDR3 nucleotides read TGTGCCACCAGCAGAGGGGAACAGGGAGGGGAGACCCAGTACTTC. Its translation: CATSRGEQGGETQYF.

The chain carries TRBV27 and TRBJ2-7, with D uncertain. The CDR3 is made up of 13 amino acids. V was cut by 4 bases and J by 0 bases, with 7 bases left in between. Germline V gene lookup returns CDR1 MNHEY and CDR2 SMNVEV (reference sequence). The CDR3 nucleotides are TGTGCCAGCAGTTCGACGGGCTCCTACGAGCAGTACTTC. Its translation is CASSSTGSYEQYF.

This clone was seen just once. The V call is TRBV18, the J call TRBJ2-3; D ambiguous. Germline CDR1 KGHSH, CDR2 LQKENI. The CDR3 covers 13 residues. Between the trimmed V and J ends, which lost 4 bases and 3 bases, there was a span of 8 bases. The CDR3 is CASSRTRTDTQYF. The DNA of the CDR3 is TGTGCCAGCTCACGGACGAGGACAGATACGCAGTATTTT.

The V call is TRBV30, the J call TRBJ1-3; no reliable D call. Germline V gene data show CDR1 as GTSNPN and CDR2 as SVGIG (reference sequence). With 2 bases removed from V and 4 bases from J, the gap between germline ends came to 9 bases. This CDR3 has 13 amino acids. CDR3 DNA: TGTGCCTGGAGTAACAGCGGGGGAAACACCATATATTTT. This sequence encodes CAWSNSGGNTIYF.

The chain carries TRBV18 and TRBJ2-1; 9 bases line up with TRBD1. The germline gives CDR1 KGHSH, CDR2 LQKENI. Trimming took 3 bases from V and 1 from J; bases not matched to a gene: 4. The length of the CDR3 is 16 residues. CDR3 protein: CASSPGTGLSYNEQFF. The CDR3 region has the DNA TGTGCCAGCTCACCTGGGACAGGGTTGTCCTACAATGAGCAGTTCTTC.

V usage is TRBV19 and J usage is TRBJ1-5; TRBD1 aligns across 9 bases. The germline CDR1 and CDR2 sequences are LNHDA and SQIVND (reference sequence). The V gene end was trimmed by 5 bases and the J gene end by 1 base; junction bases not matched to a gene: 18. The CDR3 totals 20 residues. The CDR3: CASSPIAGTGRLSSNQPQHF. For the CDR3, the DNA is TGTGCCAGTAGTCCTATAGCCGGGACAGGGCGGCTAAGCAGCAATCAGCCCCAGCATTTT.

The chain employs TRBV19 and TRBJ2-3; 9 bases line up with TRBD1. Germline V lookup: CDR1 LNHDA, CDR2 SQIVND (reference sequence). CDR3 length: 15 amino acids. V lost 7 bases and J lost 4; bases outside the gene matches: 9. CDR3 loop: CASTDRGKGSDTQYF. For the CDR3, the DNA is TGTGCCAGTACTGACAGGGGGAAAGGCTCAGATACGCAGTATTTT.

The chain combines TRBV18 with TRBJ2-7; the match to TRBD2 covers 7 bases. CDR1 and CDR2 (germline): KGHSH, LQKENI. The CDR3 has 15 residues. V gave up 6 bases and J gave up 9 bases; unmatched junction bases: 17. The CDR3 DNA reads as TGTGCCAGCTCGGAGGGAGCGGGAACCCCGGGACGGCAGTACTTC. Amino acid sequence: CASSEGAGTPGRQYF.

This clone appeared a single time. V is TRBV16 and J is TRBJ2-3; unclear D gene. With 3 bases removed from V and 3 bases from J, the gap between germline ends came to 7 bases. Germline V gene sequence: CDR1 KGHSY, CDR2 FQNENV. The CDR3 runs 13 residues. Written as DNA, the CDR3 is TGTGCCAGCAGCCAGGTTGGAACAGATACGCAGTATTTT. Encoded protein: CASSQVGTDTQYF.

This clone came up once. The gene calls are TRBV5-1 and TRBJ2-7, with 10 positions matching TRBD2. V was pared by 5 bases and J by 4 bases, with 9 bases of the junction left unmatched. The CDR3 has 15 residues. Germline V gene data show CDR1 as SGHRS and CDR2 as YFSETQ. DNA of the CDR3: TGCGCCAGCAGACTAGCTAGCGGGAGTACTTACGAGCAGTACTTC. Protein: CASRLASGSTYEQYF.

This clone showed up just once. The V gene is TRBV5-1, the J gene TRBJ2-7; D is undetermined. V was clipped by 2 bases and J by 7 bases, with 16 bases between them. The CDR3 runs to 14 residues. The germline V gene has CDR1 SGHRS and CDR2 YFSETQ. The CDR3 DNA reads TGCGCCAGCAGCTTCACGGTCCCCCCGAGGGAGCAGTACTTC. Its translation: CASSFTVPPREQYF.

The chain couples TRBV9 to TRBJ2-3; D gene unclear. The CDR3 runs 11 residues. V was shortened by 4 bases and J by 6 bases, with 6 bases between the two germline ends. Germline values: CDR1 SGDLS, CDR2 YYNGEE. The CDR3 DNA reads as TGTGCCAGCAGCCTAGAGGATACGCAGTATTTT. It specifies CASSLEDTQYF.

The count of this clone is one. This rearrangement joins TRBV23-1 to TRBJ1-4, with TRBD1 matching 7 bases. TRBV23-1 is an ORF; its function is uncertain. The V and J ends lost 2 bases and 14 bases, in that order; junction bases with no gene match: 17. The CDR3 length is 16 residues. CDR3 region: CASSQPRQGGLVLLFF. CDR3 nucleotide sequence: TGCGCCAGCAGTCAACCCCGACAGGGTGGGTTAGTTCTGCTGTTTTTT.

The chain carries TRBV5-8 and TRBJ1-2; TRBD1 is a possible D gene (5 bases). Trimming stripped 0 bases from V and 13 bases from J, with 10 bases between. Per the germline V gene, CDR1 is SGHTS and CDR2 is YDEGEE. This CDR3 contains 11 residues. CDR3 sequence reads: CASSLGRAGTF. The CDR3 DNA reads as TGTGCCAGCAGCTTGGGCAGGGCGGGCACCTTC.

V is TRBV6-1 and J is TRBJ2-1; 9 bases align to TRBD2. The CDR3 sequence is 16 residues long. The V gene end was trimmed by 3 bases and the J gene end by 6 bases; junction bases not matched to a gene: 9. Germline V gives CDR1 MNHNS, CDR2 SASEGT. The CDR3 DNA reads as TGTGCCAGCAGTGATCCAGCGGGAGGTCTTAGCAATGAGCAGTTCTTC. Amino acid sequence: CASSDPAGGLSNEQFF.

The V call is TRBV2, the J call TRBJ1-1, with D perhaps matching TRBD1 (5 bases). Trimming took off 3 bases at V and 1 base at J, with 12 bases between the two ends. The CDR3 has 15 amino acids. Germline assignment: CDR1 SNHLY and CDR2 FYNNEI. The CDR3 reads CASSDPGLGNTEAFF. In nucleotides, the CDR3 is TGTGCCAGCAGTGATCCAGGGCTTGGGAACACTGAAGCTTTCTTT.

The V gene is TRBV27, the J gene TRBJ2-7; 11 bases line up with TRBD1. Unmatched junction bases numbered 6, after V lost 6 bases and J lost 2 bases. Germline-derived CDR1 and CDR2 are MNHEY and SMNVEV (reference sequence). The CDR3 extends over 15 amino acids. For the CDR3, the DNA is TGTGCCAGCAGCTTAGGGGGACAGGGGGCCTACGAGCAGTACTTC. Protein product: CASSLGGQGAYEQYF.

This clone was seen just once. This chain connects TRBV10-3 to TRBJ2-3, with D perhaps TRBD1 (6 bases). Trimming removed 6 bases at V and 2 bases at J, with 15 bases between. The germline V gene has CDR1 ENHRY and CDR2 SYGVKD. The CDR3 extends over 15 amino acids. The DNA of the CDR3 is TGTGCCATCAGGGGGGACACGAGAGACACAGATACGCAGTATTTT. Its translation is CAIRGDTRDTDTQYF.

This chain connects TRBV20-1 to TRBJ2-3; D is unclear. This CDR3 comprises 11 residues. CDR1 and CDR2 (germline): DFQATT, SNEGSKA (reference sequence). V was shortened by 5 bases and J by 3 bases, with 6 bases between the two germline ends. Written as DNA, the CDR3 is TGCAGTGCTTCCAGGACAGATACGCAGTATTTT. Its translation is CSASRTDTQYF.